The 32 T cell receptor beta chains below all came from one sample that was sequenced in a study of cytomegalovirus exposure and HLA in healthy donors. PCR involved 60 Vbeta and 13 Jbeta primers. TCRdb's table, derived via immunoSEQ multiplex PCR, lists solely in-frame clones and lacks some. The data hold about 120,000 clones, with over 60% observed a single time. Sequenced input: PBMCs. These receptors originate from a young man in good health and CMV-seronegative.

The V call is TRBV6-1, the J call TRBJ1-1; TRBD1 matches at 8 bases. Per germline, CDR1 MNHNS and CDR2 SASEGT. Germline trimming cut 6 bases from V and 1 base from J; bases unmatched to any gene: 7. This CDR3 is built from 15 residues. CDR3 nucleotides: TGTGCCAGCAGGGACAGGGCAAAGGGGAACACTGAAGCTTTCTTT. Its translation: CASRDRAKGNTEAFF.

This clone was detected a few times. The genes are TRBV4-2 and TRBJ2-1; 12 nucleotides agree with TRBD2. The CDR3 spans 17 residues. V trimming: 0 bases; J trimming: 9 bases; junction bases outside the gene matches: 9. In germline, CDR1 is LGHNA, CDR2 YNFKEQ. In DNA, the CDR3 is TGTGCCAGCAGCCAAGATCTGGCTAGCGGGAGGGGAGGTGAGCAGTTCTTC. Its translation is CASSQDLASGRGGEQFF.

The chain combines TRBV14 with TRBJ2-7, with 12 bases matching TRBD2. Germline-derived CDR1 and CDR2 are SGHDN and FVKESK. The CDR3 is 15 residues long. Trimming took 4 bases from V and 6 from J; bases not matched to a gene: 7. The CDR3 DNA reads TGTGCCAGCAGCCGCCGACTAGCGGGAGACGTCGAGCAGTACTTC. It yields the protein CASSRRLAGDVEQYF. The full variable domain, with the rest looked up from reference TRBV14 and TRBJ2-7, is EAGVTQFPSHSVIEKGQTVTLRCDPISGHDNLYWYRRVMGKEIKFLLHFVKESKQDESGMPNNRFLAERTGGTYSTLKVQPAELEDSGVYFCASSRRLAGDVEQYFGPGTRLTVT.

The CDR3 sequence is CASWTGGYEQYF. CDR3 DNA: TGTGCCAGCTGGACGGGAGGCTACGAGCAGTACTTC. The chain is built from TRBV7-8 and TRBJ2-7, with 7 bases that match TRBD2. The junction had 4 bases not matched to a gene; V was cut back by 8 bases and J by 3 bases. Germline values: CDR1 SGHVS, CDR2 FQNEAQ. The length of the CDR3 is 12 residues.

The V call is TRBV28, the J call TRBJ2-3, with 7 bases lining up with TRBD2. The V gene end was trimmed by 2 bases and the J gene end by 3 bases; junction bases not matched to a gene: 8. The germline V gene encodes CDR1 MDHEN and CDR2 SYDVKM. The length of the CDR3 is 16 residues. This CDR3 reads CASSLAGAGVTDTQYF. The CDR3 region has the DNA TGTGCCAGCAGTTTAGCCGGCGCGGGGGTTACAGATACGCAGTATTTT.

The J gene is TRBJ2-7, the V gene TRBV19; TRBD2 matches 13 bases. The CDR3 is made up of 17 amino acids. Germline CDR1 is LNHDA and CDR2 is SQIVND (reference sequence). V dropped 6 bases and J dropped 3; count of bases not matched to a gene: 11. The CDR3 is CASSLGTSGTVIYEQYF. DNA of the CDR3: TGTGCCAGTAGCCTCGGGACTAGCGGGACGGTTATCTACGAGCAGTACTTC.

The chain links TRBV5-8 to TRBJ2-7, with a weak D call TRBD1 (7 bases). Germline-derived CDR1 and CDR2 are SGHTS and YDEGEE. The length of the CDR3 is 15 residues. Trimming left V 7 bases short and J 3 bases short, with 20 bases between. This CDR3 is CASHPPTGRNYEQYF. The CDR3 bases are TGTGCCAGCCACCCGCCGACAGGGAGGAACTACGAGCAGTACTTC. The full variable domain, completed using reference TRBV5-8 and TRBJ2-7, is EAGVTQSPTHLIKTRGQQATLRCSPISGHTSVYWYQQALGLGLQFLLWYDEGEERNRGNFPPRFSGRQFPNYSSELNVNALELEDSALYLCASHPPTGRNYEQYFGPGTRLTVT.

This chain joins TRBV27 and TRBJ2-7, with 13 bases lining up with TRBD2. Germline lookup yields CDR1 MNHEY and CDR2 SMNVEV (reference sequence). This CDR3 comprises 17 residues. J lost 4 bases, V lost 3 bases, and 9 bases had no gene match. DNA of the CDR3: TGTGCCAGCAGTTTGGGGTTGGGACTAGCGGGACGGTACGAGCAGTACTTC. The encoded protein is CASSLGLGLAGRYEQYF.

This clone was counted only a few times. The chain links TRBV10-2 to TRBJ1-1; no firm D call. Trimming removed 2 bases at V and 3 bases at J, with 10 bases between. The CDR3 spans 14 residues. CDR1 is WSHSY and CDR2 is SAAADI in the germline V gene. In nucleotides, the CDR3 is TGCGCCAGCAGTGAGCCGTCACTGCACACTGAAGCTTTCTTT. Its protein product is CASSEPSLHTEAFF.

The chain is built from TRBV19 and TRBJ2-3; the match to TRBD2 covers 12 bases. In germline, CDR1 is LNHDA, CDR2 SQIVND (reference sequence). V lost 4 bases and J lost 0; bases outside the gene matches: 8. This CDR3 spans 18 amino acids. The CDR3 nucleotides are TGTGCCAGTAGTAACTTTCCAGGGACTAGCGGGAGCACAGATACGCAGTATTTT. Translated, it gives CASSNFPGTSGSTDTQYF.

The chain is built from TRBV6-6 and TRBJ2-7, with D unresolved. V was cut by 4 bases and J by 2 bases, with 6 bases left in between. Germline V lookup: CDR1 MNHNY, CDR2 SVGAGI (reference sequence). The CDR3 totals 12 residues. CDR3 DNA: TGTGCCAGCAGTTTACCAGCCTACGAGCAGTACTTC. It specifies CASSLPAYEQYF.

This clone was detected once. Other DNA sequences from this sample encode an identical CDR3 as well. This chain connects TRBV7-8 to TRBJ1-4; tentative D call: TRBD1 (5 bases). CDR3 length: 15 residues. V lost 1 base and J 4 bases, leaving 10 bases between the germline ends. CDR1 SGHVS and CDR2 FQNEAQ come from the germline V gene. The CDR3 protein is CASSLGQTDNEKLFF. The CDR3 nucleotides are TGTGCCAGCAGCTTAGGACAGACTGATAATGAAAAACTGTTTTTT. The full variable domain, with the rest looked up from reference TRBV7-8 and TRBJ1-4, is GAGVSQSPRYKVAKRGQDVALRCDPISGHVSLFWYQQALGQGPEFLTYFQNEAQLDKSGLPSDRFFAERPEGSVSTLKIQRTQQEDSAVYLCASSLGQTDNEKLFFGSGTQLSVL.

V gene TRBV5-5 combines with J gene TRBJ1-4; D is possibly TRBD1 (6 bases). Germline V lookup: CDR1 SGHKS, CDR2 YYEKEE (reference sequence). The CDR3 is 14 residues long. Trimming shortened V by 1 base and J by 7 bases, and 11 bases separated the two germline ends. The CDR3 protein is CASSLMQGSEKLFF. The CDR3 DNA follows: TGTGCCAGCAGCTTGATGCAGGGGAGTGAAAAACTGTTTTTT.

V usage is TRBV2 and J usage is TRBJ1-1; 8 nucleotides align to TRBD1. The CDR3 contains 14 residues. J lost 1 base, V lost 6 bases, and 4 bases had no gene match. CDR1 and CDR2 (germline): SNHLY, FYNNEI. This CDR3 reads CASRDRVANTEAFF. CDR3 nucleotides: TGTGCCAGCAGGGACAGGGTAGCGAACACTGAAGCTTTCTTT.

V gene TRBV11-3 combines with J gene TRBJ1-5; 12 nucleotides align to TRBD1. V gave up 1 base and J gave up 9 bases; unmatched junction bases: 13. The CDR3 consists of 18 residues. Germline V gives CDR1 SGHNT, CDR2 YENEEA. CDR3 amino acids: CASSLGGGQGAQLRPQHF. In nucleotides, the CDR3 is TGTGCCAGCAGCTTAGGAGGGGGACAGGGGGCCCAGTTAAGGCCCCAGCATTTT.

This rearrangement joins TRBV13 to TRBJ1-3; 10 bases align to TRBD1. Trimming removed 5 bases from V and 8 bases from J; junction bases left unmatched: 3. Germline V gene lookup returns CDR1 PRHDT and CDR2 FYEKMQ (reference sequence). The CDR3 is 13 residues long. The CDR3 DNA reads TGTGCCAGCAGCAAGGACAGGGGGGACACCATATATTTT. Protein sequence: CASSKDRGDTIYF. The full variable domain, completed using reference TRBV13 and TRBJ1-3, is AAGVIQSPRHLIKEKRETATLKCYPIPRHDTVYWYQQGPGQDPQFLISFYEKMQSDKGSIPDRFSAQQFSDYHSELNMSSLELGDSALYFCASSKDRGDTIYFGEGSWLTVV.

The chain links TRBV12-5 to TRBJ1-3, with no clear D. This CDR3 is 16 amino acids long. The V end lost 1 base, the J end lost 0 bases, and 10 bases lay between the germline ends. Per germline, CDR1 LGHNT and CDR2 FRNRAP. The CDR3 bases are TGTGCTAGTGGTTTGGGTAACAGAATCTCTGGAAACACCATATATTTT. Its protein is CASGLGNRISGNTIYF.

The V call is TRBV4-2, the J call TRBJ2-1; 14 bases agree with TRBD2. In germline, CDR1 is LGHNA, CDR2 YNFKEQ. The junction had 2 bases not matched to a gene; V was cut back by 1 base and J by 3 bases. CDR3 length: 17 residues. The CDR3 DNA is TGTGCCAGCAGCCAAGGAGGGACTAGCGGGAGCTACAATGAGCAGTTCTTC. Translated, it gives CASSQGGTSGSYNEQFF.

The chain combines TRBV2 with TRBJ2-5, with a possible D match to TRBD1 (5 bases). The germline V gene encodes CDR1 SNHLY and CDR2 FYNNEI. Trimming left V 6 bases short and J 0 bases short, with 11 bases between. This CDR3 is 14 amino acids long. CDR3 sequence: CASRFRQNQETQYF. Written as DNA, the CDR3 is TGTGCCAGCAGATTTAGACAGAACCAAGAGACCCAGTACTTC.

The J gene is TRBJ2-7, the V gene TRBV5-1, with no clear D. V lost 0 bases to trimming and J lost 4 bases, with 8 bases between them. This CDR3 comprises 13 residues. The germline V gene has CDR1 SGHRS and CDR2 YFSETQ. The CDR3 loop reads CASSLASQYEQYF. The CDR3 DNA reads as TGCGCCAGCAGCTTGGCGTCCCAGTACGAGCAGTACTTC. Combining the CDR3 with reference TRBV5-1 and TRBJ2-7 gives the whole variable domain KAGVTQTPRYLIKTRGQQVTLSCSPISGHRSVSWYQQTPGQGLQFLFEYFSETQRNKGNFPGRFSGRQFSNSRSEMNVSTLELGDSALYLCASSLASQYEQYFGPGTRLTVT.

V is TRBV5-8 and J is TRBJ2-5, with 7 bases lining up with TRBD2. Germline assignment: CDR1 SGHTS and CDR2 YDEGEE. After removal of 0 bases from V and 3 bases from J, the junction contained 2 bases not matched to a gene. This CDR3 spans 14 amino acids. The CDR3 region is CASSLGGREETQYF. As DNA, the CDR3 is TGTGCCAGCAGCTTGGGCGGGAGAGAAGAGACCCAGTACTTC.

The V call is TRBV4-3, the J call TRBJ1-2; D is unresolved. The CDR3 covers 15 residues. V was cut by 0 bases and J by 0 bases, with 8 bases left in between. Germline V gene sequence: CDR1 LGHNA, CDR2 YSLEER. CDR3 in amino acids: CASSQDRGANYGYTF. CDR3 bases: TGCGCCAGCAGCCAAGATCGGGGTGCTAACTATGGCTACACCTTC.

The rearrangement uses TRBV9 and TRBJ2-5, with 8 bases that match TRBD2. Losses at the gene ends were 4 bases for V and 4 bases for J; bases not matched to a gene: 15. CDR1 is SGDLS and CDR2 is YYNGEE in the germline V gene. The CDR3 consists of 17 residues. CDR3 loop: CASSYSIGTSRGETQYF. The CDR3 DNA reads as TGTGCCAGCAGCTACAGTATCGGGACTAGTCGGGGAGAGACCCAGTACTTC.

CDR3 DNA sequence: TGTGCCAGCAGCCCAACCTTAGGGGTTTCCGGAGATACGCAGTATTTT. Translated, it gives CASSPTLGVSGDTQYF. This chain links TRBV7-3 with TRBJ2-3; D is possibly TRBD1 (5 bases). The CDR3 has 16 amino acids. The V and J ends lost 5 bases and 5 bases respectively, with 20 bases between them. The V gene's germline CDR1 is SGHTA and CDR2 FQGTGA.

J is TRBJ1-2 and V is TRBV4-2; 8 bases fit TRBD1. Germline CDR1 LGHNA, CDR2 YNFKEQ. V shed 0 bases and J 7 bases; nucleotides not matched to a gene: 4. There are 14 residues in the CDR3. The CDR3 nucleotides read TGTGCCAGCAGCCAAGATTGGACAGGGAGTGGCTACACCTTC. Protein sequence: CASSQDWTGSGYTF.

This chain uses TRBV11-2 with TRBJ2-1; D might be TRBD1 (5 bases). Trimming took off 2 bases at V and 7 bases at J, with 6 bases between the two ends. The germline V gene encodes CDR1 SGHAT and CDR2 FQNNGV. This CDR3 is built from 12 residues. The DNA for the CDR3 is TGTGCCAGCAGCTTATCAGGGAATGAGCAGTTCTTC. Protein sequence: CASSLSGNEQFF.

V is TRBV2 and J is TRBJ2-3, with a weak D call TRBD1 (6 bases). Trimming left V 7 bases short and J 0 bases short, with 11 bases between. The CDR3 has 14 residues. Germline V gives CDR1 SNHLY, CDR2 FYNNEI. In DNA form, the CDR3 reads TGTGCCAGCAATTGGGGGCCCAGCACAGATACGCAGTATTTT. It yields the protein CASNWGPSTDTQYF.

The chain has TRBV4-1 and TRBJ2-3; D ambiguous. Trimming shortened V by 3 bases and J by 3 bases, and 7 bases separated the two germline ends. Germline assignment: CDR1 MGHRA and CDR2 YSYEKL. This CDR3 comprises 13 residues. In nucleotides, the CDR3 is TGCGCCAGCAGCCATGTCTTGACAGATACGCAGTATTTT. It specifies CASSHVLTDTQYF.

This chain connects TRBV4-3 to TRBJ2-1, with 14 bases fitting TRBD2. The ends lost 6 bases at V and 15 bases at J; junction bases unmatched: 10. The CDR3 is 14 residues long. Germline V gene lookup returns CDR1 LGHNA and CDR2 YSLEER. The CDR3 DNA is TGCGCCAGCAGGGAAAGTCGACTAGCGGGGGGGGCGTTCTTC. Residues: CASRESRLAGGAFF.

The chain couples TRBV18 to TRBJ2-1, with D possibly matching TRBD2 (6 bases). Germline V gene data show CDR1 as KGHSH and CDR2 as LQKENI. The CDR3 is made up of 14 amino acids. V was pared by 0 bases and J by 3 bases, with 6 bases between. CDR3 protein: CASSPPSGYNEQFF. The DNA of the CDR3 is TGTGCCAGCTCACCACCTAGCGGCTACAATGAGCAGTTCTTC.

The chain links TRBV11-1 to TRBJ2-7; maybe TRBD2 (6 bases). The CDR3 length is 15 residues. CDR1 and CDR2 (germline): SGHAT, FQDESV (reference sequence). The V gene lost 3 bases and the J gene lost 0 bases, with 12 bases spanning the gap. CDR3 in DNA: TGTGCCAGCAGCTTTGGGACTTCCAGCTCCTACGAGCAGTACTTC. This codes for CASSFGTSSSYEQYF.

The V call is TRBV4-2, the J call TRBJ2-5; tentatively, D is TRBD2 (7 bases). The assigned J gene may be wrong: the sequence end matches TRBJ2-7 better. CDR3 length equals 18 residues. CDR1 LGHNA and CDR2 YNFKEQ come from the germline V gene. The chain's CDR3 is CASSLPGGITGSSYEQYF. The CDR3 DNA sequence: TGTGCCAGCAGCCTCCCCGGGGGGATAACAGGGTCGAGTTACGAGCAGTACTTC.